The 28 T cell receptor beta chains reported below all come from one sample, sequenced in a study of cytomegalovirus exposure and HLA in healthy donors (dated 2017 in TCRdb). Receptors were amplified or captured by the immunoSEQ multiplex PCR assay. The multiplex PCR relied on a mix of 60 forward primers for TCR Vbeta segments and 13 reverse primers for TCR Jbeta segments. Here the immuneACCESS table is served through TCRdb, limited to in-frame sequences with V and J called. Missing clones are a known gap in these copies; in checked studies unresolved V genes cover under half, and the rest lacks a known reason. For this sample there are 150,000 to 200,000 clones; roughly 80% appear just once. The ten largest make up 6% of the sample. The sample taken for sequencing was PBMCs. Receptors were obtained from a woman in her 30s in good health and CMV-seropositive.

The rearrangement uses TRBV4-2 and TRBJ2-7, with no clear D. The CDR3 runs 13 residues. Deletions cut 1 base from V and 3 bases from J, with 7 bases between. The germline CDR1 and CDR2 sequences are LGHNA and YNFKEQ. CDR3 sequence (DNA): TGTGCCAGCAGCCAAGTCCTCAGCTACGAGCAGTACTTC. Its translation is CASSQVLSYEQYF.

This clone has more than one count but fewer than ten. The chain joins TRBV7-9 to TRBJ2-3; 8 nucleotides match TRBD2. The CDR3 runs 13 residues. The ends lost 4 bases at V and 11 bases at J; junction bases unmatched: 8. The V gene's germline CDR1 is SEHNR and CDR2 FQNEAQ (reference sequence). The CDR3 coding sequence is TGTGCCAGCAGCTGGGAGACTAGCGCGGTGCAGTATTTT. It specifies CASSWETSAVQYF.

The chain combines TRBV19 with TRBJ1-1; 7 positions agree with TRBD1. The J segment lost 5 bases and the V segment lost 2 bases, leaving 11 bases of the junction unmatched. There are 16 residues in the CDR3. Germline V gene data show CDR1 as LNHDA and CDR2 as SQIVND (reference sequence). The CDR3: CASSIPRTGVETEAFF. For the CDR3, the DNA is TGTGCCAGTAGTATACCCCGGACAGGAGTAGAGACTGAAGCTTTCTTT.

The rearrangement joins TRBV27 to TRBJ1-5; 9 bases map to TRBD1. Germline CDR1 is MNHEY and CDR2 is SMNVEV (reference sequence). This CDR3 region has 16 residues. V shed 5 bases and J 4 bases; nucleotides not matched to a gene: 9. The CDR3 DNA reads as TGTGCCAGCAGTCCCCAACTTGGACAGGGGAATCAGCCCCAGCATTTT. Translation gives CASSPQLGQGNQPQHF.

This chain links TRBV10-1 with TRBJ2-4, with D tentatively TRBD2 (6 bases). CDR1 and CDR2 from the germline V gene are WNHNN and SYGVQD (reference sequence). The CDR3 consists of 16 residues. V shed 4 bases and J shed 8 bases, with 21 bases lying between them. CDR3 in amino acids: CASSGPAGTWGDIQYF. CDR3 in DNA: TGCGCCAGCAGTGGGCCGGCCGGCACGTGGGGGGACATTCAGTACTTC.

Turning to this clone: The junction and the germline gene differ at one end; a read error may be behind it. The chain links TRBV7-9 to TRBJ2-5; possible D gene TRBD2, 5 bases. This CDR3 comprises 13 residues. Germline CDR1 and CDR2: SEHNR and FQNEAQ (reference sequence). DNA of the CDR3: TGTTCCAGCAGCTTAGAAGGGATCGGGGCCCAGTACTTC. This gives the protein CSSSLEGIGAQYF.

The chain recombines TRBV5-5 with TRBJ2-7; 9 nucleotides align to TRBD1. CDR3 length: 15 residues. The germline gives CDR1 SGHKS, CDR2 YYEKEE (reference sequence). Trimming cost V 4 bases and J 7 bases; bases outside gene matches: 12. In DNA, the CDR3 is TGTGCCAGCAGCCCCTCCGGGACAGGGACTTCTGAGCAGTACTTC. Encoded protein: CASSPSGTGTSEQYF.

This chain links TRBV4-3 with TRBJ2-3, with 8 bases matching TRBD2. V trimming: 2 bases; J trimming: 3 bases; junction bases outside the gene matches: 10. The CDR3 contains 17 residues. Germline V gene sequence: CDR1 LGHNA, CDR2 YSLEER. CDR3 in DNA: TGCGCCAGCAGCCAATCACCGGGACTAGGCGTGACAGATACGCAGTATTTT. Protein: CASSQSPGLGVTDTQYF.

This clone was detected a few times. The chain recombines TRBV15 with TRBJ2-7; D gene uncertain. The germline gives CDR1 LNHNV, CDR2 YYDKDF (reference sequence). The V gene lost 5 bases and the J gene lost 3 bases, with 11 bases spanning the gap. This CDR3 contains 13 residues. CDR3 in amino acids: CATSYSTGYEQYF. CDR3 nucleotide sequence: TGTGCCACCAGCTACTCTACGGGCTACGAGCAGTACTTC.

This clone occurred a few times. The chain links TRBV6-4 to TRBJ1-2; TRBD1 matches at 11 bases. From germline, CDR1 is MRHNA and CDR2 SNTAGT. The trim removed 6 bases at V and 4 bases at J, leaving 7 bases unmatched. The CDR3 is 15 residues long. In nucleotides, the CDR3 is TGTGCCAGCAGCCCCGGGACAGGGGGACCCTATGGCTACACCTTC. It yields the protein CASSPGTGGPYGYTF.

The V and J genes are TRBV7-8 and TRBJ2-1; 8 bases are shared with TRBD1. Unmatched junction bases numbered 10, after V lost 1 base and J lost 2 bases. Germline values: CDR1 SGHVS, CDR2 FQNEAQ. CDR3 length: 18 residues. The CDR3 sequence: CASSLVLSQGAAYNEQFF. As DNA, the CDR3 is TGTGCCAGCAGCTTAGTGCTTTCGCAGGGGGCGGCCTACAATGAGCAGTTCTTC.

The chain combines TRBV4-1 with TRBJ1-2; TRBD1 aligns across 9 bases. V was clipped by 5 bases and J by 7 bases; unmatched bases: 8. Germline CDR1 MGHRA, CDR2 YSYEKL. CDR3 size: 14 residues. The CDR3 sequence: CASSSTGGMVGYTF. Written as DNA, the CDR3 is TGCGCCAGCAGCTCGACAGGGGGGATGGTTGGCTACACCTTC.

The sample holds a few counts of this clone. J is TRBJ1-5 and V is TRBV25-1, with D uncertain. Germline V gene sequence: CDR1 MGHDK, CDR2 SYGVNS. The CDR3 loop spans 14 amino acids. The germline V and J ends were trimmed by 7 bases and 4 bases, with 14 bases remaining between them. In DNA, the CDR3 is TGTGCCAGCACCGAAGGCCGGGTTAATCAGCCCCAGCATTTT. Translated: CASTEGRVNQPQHF.

The CDR3 coding sequence is TGTGCCAGCAGTGCAGTCGGGGCTTTCTTT. Its protein is CASSAVGAFF. The J gene is TRBJ1-1, the V gene TRBV7-9, with no clear D. The CDR3 length is 10 residues. Looked up from germline, CDR1 is SEHNR and CDR2 is FQNEAQ (reference sequence). Trimming left V 6 bases short and J 11 bases short, with 10 bases between.

This chain uses TRBV4-1 with TRBJ1-3, with D perhaps matching TRBD1 (6 bases). CDR3 length equals 20 residues. The ends were cut back, 0 bases at V and 0 bases at J, with 21 bases in the middle. Germline CDR1 reads MGHRA; CDR2 reads YSYEKL. CDR3 sequence reads: CASSQDWTAQGHLSGNTIYF. CDR3 DNA: TGCGCCAGCAGCCAAGATTGGACAGCACAAGGGCACCTCTCTGGAAACACCATATATTTT.

This clone was observed a single time. This sequence joins TRBV4-1 and TRBJ2-1; 8 nucleotides line up with TRBD1. Germline V gene data show CDR1 as MGHRA and CDR2 as YSYEKL. J was trimmed by 2 bases and V by 2 bases; bases with no gene match: 2. The CDR3 contains 15 residues. This CDR3 is CASSQTGGPYNEQFF. The CDR3 nucleotides are TGCGCCAGCAGCCAAACAGGGGGTCCCTACAATGAGCAGTTCTTC.

V usage is TRBV5-4 and J usage is TRBJ1-1, with D possibly TRBD1 on 5 matching bases. In germline, CDR1 is SGHNT, CDR2 YYREEE (reference sequence). The CDR3 totals 13 residues. Trimming removed 5 bases at V and 2 bases at J, with 10 bases between. CDR3 bases: TGTGCCAGCAGTCCAGGGATAAACACTGAAGCTTTCTTT. Its protein product is CASSPGINTEAFF.

The chain has TRBV6-1 and TRBJ2-5; 7 bases match TRBD2. The CDR3 is made up of 14 amino acids. J lost 5 bases, V lost 1 base, and 4 bases had no gene match. Germline loops: CDR1 MNHNS, CDR2 SASEGT. CDR3 in DNA: TGTGCCAGCAGTGAAGGGACTAGTTCGGAGACCCAGTACTTC. Translated: CASSEGTSSETQYF.

The rearrangement links TRBV9 to TRBJ2-2; 8 bases match TRBD2. This CDR3 region has 18 residues. The germline gives CDR1 SGDLS, CDR2 YYNGEE. Trimming took 0 bases from V and 3 from J; bases not matched to a gene: 10. Here the CDR3 reads CASSVARSGGPYTGELFF. CDR3 bases: TGTGCCAGCAGCGTAGCAAGAAGCGGGGGCCCCTACACCGGGGAGCTGTTTTTT.

This chain links TRBV4-3 with TRBJ1-2; D gene uncertain. The CDR3 spans 13 residues. Germline V lookup: CDR1 LGHNA, CDR2 YSLEER. V was pared by 3 bases and J by 14 bases, with 19 bases between. CDR3 residues: CASSHLLEGFKTF. The CDR3 coding sequence is TGCGCCAGCAGCCACCTCCTGGAGGGTTTCAAAACCTTC.

Points on this clone: Mismatch with germline at one junction end may stem from a read error. The chain recombines TRBV7-9 with TRBJ1-3; possibly TRBD1 for D (6 bases). The V gene's germline CDR1 is SEHNR and CDR2 FQNEAQ (reference sequence). This CDR3 has 16 amino acids. DNA of the CDR3: TGTTCCAGCAGCTTAACGGTGGGGGCAAGTGGAAACACCATATATTTT. Translated, it gives CSSSLTVGASGNTIYF.

The chain carries TRBV4-2 and TRBJ2-5, with TRBD2 identical over 8 bases. J gave up 11 bases and V 0 bases, and 17 bases lay outside the gene matches. The CDR3 is made up of 17 amino acids. Germline CDR1 is LGHNA and CDR2 is YNFKEQ. For the CDR3, the DNA is TGTGCCAGCAGCCAAGATGTCGCGGGCGCGCGGGGGGATGAGCAGTACTTC. It specifies CASSQDVAGARGDEQYF.

A note on this clone: A read error may account for a junction end that differs from germline. V gene TRBV7-9 combines with J gene TRBJ2-1; 7 bases are a match to TRBD2. CDR3 length: 14 residues. Germline V gene data show CDR1 as SEHNR and CDR2 as FQNEAQ (reference sequence). This CDR3 reads CSSHTSVSYNEQFF. CDR3 DNA sequence: TGTTCCAGCCATACTAGCGTCTCCTACAATGAGCAGTTCTTC.

About this clone: The junction shows a germline mismatch at one end, possibly a read error. Within the sample, other DNA sequences also encode this same CDR3. The V and J genes are TRBV4-1 and TRBJ2-7; TRBD1 aligns across 11 bases. This CDR3 has 15 amino acids. Germline CDR1 MGHRA, CDR2 YSYEKL. The CDR3 sequence is CASSSGTGGSYEQYF. Written as DNA, the CDR3 is TGTGCCAGCAGTTCCGGGACAGGGGGCTCCTACGAGCAGTACTTC.

The chain uses TRBV5-6 and TRBJ2-2; D is perhaps TRBD2 (6 bases). Per germline, CDR1 SGHDT and CDR2 YYEEEE. The V end was cut by 4 bases, the J end by 7 bases, with 14 bases between. The CDR3 sequence is 14 residues long. Here the CDR3 DNA reads TGTGCCAGCAGCGGAGGGCGCCTGAGCGGGGAGCTGTTTTTT. Amino acid sequence: CASSGGRLSGELFF. The full variable domain, rest sourced from reference TRBV5-6 and TRBJ2-2, is DAGVTQSPTHLIKTRGQQVTLRCSPKSGHDTVSWYQQALGQGPQFIFQYYEEEERQRGNFPDRFSGHQFPNYSSELNVNALLLGDSALYLCASSGGRLSGELFFGEGSRLTVL.

The chain joins TRBV19 to TRBJ1-2; TRBD1 is a possible D gene (5 bases). Trimming removed 5 bases from V and 8 bases from J, with 15 bases in between. Germline CDR1 LNHDA, CDR2 SQIVND (reference sequence). This CDR3 is 13 amino acids long. CDR3 in DNA: TGTGCCAGTAGTTCCCAGGGCTTGGAAGGCTACACCTTC. It yields the protein CASSSQGLEGYTF.

The chain uses TRBV2 and TRBJ2-3; 7 bases agree with TRBD1. The CDR3 is 15 residues long. CDR1 and CDR2 (germline): SNHLY, FYNNEI. Trimming removed 6 bases from V and 3 bases from J; junction bases left unmatched: 9. In DNA form, the CDR3 reads TGTGCCAGCAGACTACAGGGGAGAGAGACAGATACGCAGTATTTT. Its protein product is CASRLQGRETDTQYF.

V usage is TRBV6-5 and J usage is TRBJ2-7, with 8 bases matching TRBD2. Unmatched junction bases numbered 1, after V lost 0 bases and J lost 3 bases. Per the germline V gene, CDR1 is MNHEY and CDR2 is SVGAGI. The CDR3 is made up of 14 amino acids. This CDR3 is CASSYSGGGYEQYF. In nucleotides, the CDR3 is TGTGCCAGCAGTTACTCCGGGGGGGGCTACGAGCAGTACTTC.